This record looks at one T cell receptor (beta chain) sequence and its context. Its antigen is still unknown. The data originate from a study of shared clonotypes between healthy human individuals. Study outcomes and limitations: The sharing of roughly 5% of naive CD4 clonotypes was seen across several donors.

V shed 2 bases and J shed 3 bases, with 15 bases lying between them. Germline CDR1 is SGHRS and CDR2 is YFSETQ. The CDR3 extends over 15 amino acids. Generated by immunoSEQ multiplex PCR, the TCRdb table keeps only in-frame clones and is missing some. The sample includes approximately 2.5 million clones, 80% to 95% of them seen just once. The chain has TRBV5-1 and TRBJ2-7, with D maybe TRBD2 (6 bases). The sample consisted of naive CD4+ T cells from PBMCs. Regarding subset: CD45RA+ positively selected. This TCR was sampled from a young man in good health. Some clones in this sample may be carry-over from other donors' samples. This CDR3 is CASSFDSSSGYEQYF. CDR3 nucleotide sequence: TGCGCCAGCAGCTTTGATTCTAGTAGCGGCTACGAGCAGTACTTC.